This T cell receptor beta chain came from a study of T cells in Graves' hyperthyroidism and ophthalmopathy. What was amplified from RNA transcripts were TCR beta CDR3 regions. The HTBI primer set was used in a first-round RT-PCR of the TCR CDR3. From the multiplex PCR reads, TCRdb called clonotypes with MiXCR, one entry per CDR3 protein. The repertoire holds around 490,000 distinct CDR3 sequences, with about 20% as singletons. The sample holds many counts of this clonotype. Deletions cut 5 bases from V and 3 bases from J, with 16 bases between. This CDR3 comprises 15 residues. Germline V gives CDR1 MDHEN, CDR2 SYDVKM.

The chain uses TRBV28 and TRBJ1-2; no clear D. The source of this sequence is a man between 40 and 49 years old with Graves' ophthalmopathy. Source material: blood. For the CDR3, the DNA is TGTGCCAGCAGTACCTTAGGTAGCCCCGACTATGGCTACACCTTC. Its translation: CASSTLGSPDYGYTF.